The 13 T cell receptor beta chains presented below share a single source sample, sequenced in a study of blood T cell repertoires in COVID-19. The method was immunoSEQ multiplex PCR; TCRdb's version includes in-frame clones alone and lacks a portion of them. The data show roughly 170,000 clones, 75% to 80% seen once. Sequenced material: peripheral blood. These receptor sequences come from a woman between 65 and 79 years old with acute or convalescent COVID-19.

The chain employs TRBV24-1 and TRBJ1-1, with 10 bases matching TRBD1. The V segment lost 3 bases and the J segment 7 bases; nucleotides outside the gene matches: 7. This CDR3 is built from 15 residues. Germline V lookup: CDR1 KGHDR, CDR2 SFDVKD. The CDR3 is CATSDGADRGNEAFF. The CDR3, as DNA: TGTGCCACCAGTGATGGGGCGGACAGGGGGAATGAAGCTTTCTTT.

The CDR3 protein is CASSPVTGLMETQYF. CDR3 coding DNA: TGTGCCAGCAGTCCCGTGACAGGCTTGATGGAGACCCAGTACTTC. V is TRBV2 and J is TRBJ2-5, with D possibly matching TRBD1 (6 bases). The CDR3 is 15 amino acids. Looked up from germline, CDR1 is SNHLY and CDR2 is FYNNEI. V lost 5 bases to trimming and J lost 5 bases, with 18 bases between them. The full variable domain, rest sourced from reference TRBV2 and TRBJ2-5, is EPEVTQTPSHQVTQMGQEVILRCVPISNHLYFYWYRQILGQKVEFLVSFYNNEISEKSEIFDDQFSVERPDGSNFTLKIRSTKLEDSAMYFCASSPVTGLMETQYFGPGTRLLVL.

The chain employs TRBV24-1 and TRBJ1-1; no clear D gene. Between the trimmed V and J ends, which lost 7 bases and 5 bases, there was a span of 13 bases. CDR3 size: 13 residues. Per germline, CDR1 KGHDR and CDR2 SFDVKD. The CDR3 sequence is CATRGVGRTEAFF. The CDR3 DNA is TGTGCCACCAGGGGCGTCGGGAGAACTGAAGCTTTCTTT.

This clone occurred a few times. The rearrangement joins TRBV27 to TRBJ1-5; D is undetermined. This CDR3 comprises 16 residues. The germline V gene has CDR1 MNHEY and CDR2 SMNVEV (reference sequence). V gave up 5 bases and J gave up 1 base, with 15 bases separating them. CDR3 sequence reads: CASSPRGSKSNQPQHF. CDR3 sequence (DNA): TGTGCCAGCAGTCCCAGAGGAAGTAAGAGCAATCAGCCCCAGCATTTT.

The chain employs TRBV19 and TRBJ2-1, with 8 bases matching TRBD1. This CDR3 has 14 amino acids. CDR1 and CDR2 (germline): LNHDA, SQIVND (reference sequence). The trim removed 9 bases at V and 5 bases at J, leaving 9 bases unmatched. The CDR3 DNA sequence: TGTGCCAGCAAAACAGGGGGAAACCACAATGAGCAGTTCTTC. The encoded protein is CASKTGGNHNEQFF.

The chain couples TRBV11-3 to TRBJ2-7, with D maybe TRBD1 (6 bases). This CDR3 has 12 residues. Deletions cut 3 bases from V and 5 bases from J, with 8 bases between. Germline V gives CDR1 SGHNT, CDR2 YENEEA. DNA for the CDR3: TGTGCCAGCAGCTTTTCAGGGGACGAGCAGTACTTC. Protein: CASSFSGDEQYF.

The J gene is TRBJ2-7, the V gene TRBV4-1; TRBD2 might be the D (5 bases). Trimming pared 4 bases from V and 2 bases from J, leaving 12 bases between. This CDR3 has 14 residues. Germline values: CDR1 MGHRA, CDR2 YSYEKL. The CDR3 DNA reads TGCGCCAGCAGCCCATTACGGGATGCCTACGAGCAGTACTTC. Its protein is CASSPLRDAYEQYF.

This chain connects TRBV7-8 to TRBJ2-7, with TRBD2 matching 11 bases. The CDR3 contains 14 residues. V shed 5 bases and J 4 bases; nucleotides not matched to a gene: 4. CDR1 SGHVS and CDR2 FQNEAQ come from the germline V gene. The CDR3 spells CASSPRTSGYEQYF. CDR3 sequence (DNA): TGTGCCAGCAGCCCAAGGACTAGCGGGTACGAGCAGTACTTC.

The chain joins TRBV28 to TRBJ1-6; D ambiguous. Trimming stripped 11 bases from V and 5 bases from J, with 16 bases between. Germline CDR1 is MDHEN and CDR2 is SYDVKM. The length of the CDR3 is 14 residues. The CDR3 coding sequence is TGTGCCCACCGGTCGGCGACACATAATTCACCCCTCCACTTT. Encoded protein: CAHRSATHNSPLHF. Using reference TRBV28 and TRBJ1-6 for the parts outside the CDR3, the full variable domain is DVKVTQSSRYLVKRTGEKVFLECVQDMDHENMFWYRQDPGLGLRLIYFSYDVKMKEKGDIPEGYSVSREKKERFSLILESASTNQTSMYLCAHRSATHNSPLHFGNGTRLTVT.

The CDR3 protein is CASSESSTGGTAKNIQYF. The CDR3 region has the DNA TGTGCCAGCAGCGAATCTTCGACAGGGGGTACCGCCAAAAACATTCAGTACTTC. The V and J genes are TRBV7-3 and TRBJ2-4, with 9 bases lining up with TRBD1. V was pared by 5 bases and J by 1 base, with 12 bases of the junction left unmatched. CDR1 and CDR2 from the germline V gene are SGHTA and FQGTGA. The CDR3 runs to 18 residues.

The J gene is TRBJ1-3, the V gene TRBV28; 7 bases map to TRBD1. There are 19 residues in the CDR3. Trimming took 3 bases from V and 0 from J; bases not matched to a gene: 14. CDR1 and CDR2 (germline): MDHEN, SYDVKM. CDR3 loop: CASSFDEGALTYSGNTIYF. The CDR3 coding sequence is TGTGCCAGCAGTTTCGACGAGGGGGCTCTAACATACTCTGGAAACACCATATATTTT.

The chain couples TRBV10-3 to TRBJ2-3; D gene ambiguous. The length of the CDR3 is 15 residues. Per the germline V gene, CDR1 is ENHRY and CDR2 is SYGVKD. The V end lost 4 bases, the J end lost 4 bases, and 15 bases lay between the germline ends. The CDR3 DNA reads TGTGCCATCAGTGCGGTCGGAGAGGTTTCAGATACGCAGTATTTT. Protein sequence: CAISAVGEVSDTQYF.

The rearrangement joins TRBV2 to TRBJ2-3, with TRBD2 matching 9 bases. V was clipped by 5 bases and J by 1 base; unmatched bases: 4. This CDR3 spans 15 amino acids. Germline V gives CDR1 SNHLY, CDR2 FYNNEI. In DNA form, the CDR3 reads TGTGCCAGCAGTAAAAGACTAGCGGGCACAGATACGCAGTATTTT. Its protein product is CASSKRLAGTDTQYF.